The source of this T cell receptor (beta chain) is a study of Tregs in tolerant kidney transplant recipients. Whole-study results and caveats: Validation in larger populations is needed because few patients were studied. No direct test of biological reproducibility was done here. For some patients, primers changed over time, blocking nucleotide-level comparison.

The data were produced by immunoSEQ multiplex PCR, yet TCRdb's version contains in-frame clones alone and is incomplete. The table for this sample gives some 5,800 clones. Remarks on this clone: As yet, its antigen is unknown. The CDR3 extends 3 residues past the end of the read, so its final part is completed from the germline J gene.

Related graft donors supplied nonmyeloablative bone marrow transplants, and mixed chimerism was transient. Thawed PBMCs were FACS-sorted into unstimulated CD4+CD25+CD127- regulatory T cells, CD4+CD25- non-regulatory cells, CD4 and CD8 cells. Germline-derived CDR1 and CDR2 are LNHDA and SQIVND (reference sequence). The CDR3 covers 12 residues. The V and J ends lost 11 bases and 6 bases, in that order; junction bases with no gene match: 5. The specimen was CD8+ T cells from blood (PBMCs), collected 12 months after the transplant. The rearrangement links TRBV19 to TRBJ2-7; 12 bases agree with TRBD2. This receptor was identified in a human patient who received a combined kidney and bone marrow transplant. Some T cells may be transferred from the graft donor. Incomplete CDR3 DNA: TGTGCCTCGACTAGCGGGAGTCTCGAG. It codes for CASTSGSLE. The full CDR3 protein reads CASTSGSLEQYF. Full variable domain (outside the CDR3, taken from reference TRBV19 and TRBJ2-7): DGGITQSPKYLFRKEGQNVTLSCEQNLNHDAMYWYRQDPGQGLRLIYYSQIVNDFQKGDIAEGYSVSREKKESFPLTVTSAQKNPTAFYLCASTSGSLEQYFGPGTRLTVT.